What follows is one T cell receptor beta chain and its context. Its cognate antigen is unknown. Clones were sequenced by immunoSEQ multiplex PCR, and TCRdb holds only the in-frame ones, with some missing. Altogether 80,000 to 100,000 clones are present, around 85% being singletons, with the ten largest covering around 3.7%. This specimen comes from a study of T cell responses to AZD1222 COVID-19 vaccine. Deletions cut 3 bases from V and 7 bases from J, with 9 bases between. The CDR3 consists of 12 residues. In germline, CDR1 is SGHTA, CDR2 FQGNSA. General study findings and limits: Clonal diversity was possibly underestimated, and white British individuals and females predominated among donors. Reportedly, nearly half of unique spike TCRs recognized epitopes outside B.1.351/B.1.1.7 mutations. With dominance at 160-218 and 743-854, vaccine-associated CD4 TCRs spanned spike.

The genes are TRBV7-2 and TRBJ1-1; maybe TRBD1 (5 bases). This TCR was recovered from an adult who received the AZD1222 COVID-19 vaccine. The sample here was peripheral blood, taken 28 days after the second AZD1222 dose. CDR3 protein: CASSFGALEAFF. The CDR3 coding sequence is TGTGCCAGCAGCTTCGGGGCCCTTGAAGCTTTCTTT.